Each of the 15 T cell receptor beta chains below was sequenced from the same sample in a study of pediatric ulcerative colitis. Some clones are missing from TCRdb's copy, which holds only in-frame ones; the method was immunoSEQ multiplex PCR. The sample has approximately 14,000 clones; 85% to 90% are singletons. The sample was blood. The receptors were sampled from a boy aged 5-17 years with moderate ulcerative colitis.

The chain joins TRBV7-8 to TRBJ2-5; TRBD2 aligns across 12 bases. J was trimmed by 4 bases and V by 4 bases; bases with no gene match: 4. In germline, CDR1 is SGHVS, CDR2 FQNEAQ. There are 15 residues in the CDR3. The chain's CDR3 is CASSSTSGGSETQYF. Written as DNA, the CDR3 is TGTGCCAGCAGCTCGACTAGCGGGGGATCAGAGACCCAGTACTTC.

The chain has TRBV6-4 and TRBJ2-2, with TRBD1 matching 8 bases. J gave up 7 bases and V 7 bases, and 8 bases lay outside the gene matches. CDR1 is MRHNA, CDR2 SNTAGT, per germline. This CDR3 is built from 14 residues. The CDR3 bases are TGTGCCAGCAAAGAGACAGGGGACTTCGGGGAGCTGTTTTTT. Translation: CASKETGDFGELFF.

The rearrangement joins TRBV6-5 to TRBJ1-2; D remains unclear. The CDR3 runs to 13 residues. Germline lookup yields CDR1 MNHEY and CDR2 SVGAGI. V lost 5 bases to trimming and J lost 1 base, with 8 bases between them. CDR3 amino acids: CASSPQVNYGYTF. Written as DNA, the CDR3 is TGTGCCAGCAGTCCTCAGGTTAACTATGGCTACACCTTC.

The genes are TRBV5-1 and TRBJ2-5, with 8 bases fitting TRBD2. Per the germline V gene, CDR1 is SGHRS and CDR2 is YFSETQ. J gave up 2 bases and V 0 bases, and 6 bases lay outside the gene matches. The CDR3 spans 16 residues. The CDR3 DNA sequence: TGCGCCAGCAGCTTGGACCCCGGGACTAGTCAAGAGACCCAGTACTTC. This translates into CASSLDPGTSQETQYF.

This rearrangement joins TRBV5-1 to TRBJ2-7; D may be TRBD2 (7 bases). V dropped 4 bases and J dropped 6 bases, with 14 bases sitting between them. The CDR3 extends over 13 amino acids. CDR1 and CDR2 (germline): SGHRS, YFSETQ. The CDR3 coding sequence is TGCGCCAGCAGCGCGGGAGCAGGGGTCGAGCAGTACTTC. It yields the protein CASSAGAGVEQYF. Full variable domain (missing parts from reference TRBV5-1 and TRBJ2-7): KAGVTQTPRYLIKTRGQQVTLSCSPISGHRSVSWYQQTPGQGLQFLFEYFSETQRNKGNFPGRFSGRQFSNSRSEMNVSTLELGDSALYLCASSAGAGVEQYFGPGTRLTVT.

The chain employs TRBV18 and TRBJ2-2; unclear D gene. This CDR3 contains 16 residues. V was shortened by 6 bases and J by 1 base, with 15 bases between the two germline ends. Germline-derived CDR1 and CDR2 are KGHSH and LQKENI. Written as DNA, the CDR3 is TGTGCCAGCTCCCCTGGGCTACAAATGAACACCGGGGAGCTGTTTTTT. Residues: CASSPGLQMNTGELFF.

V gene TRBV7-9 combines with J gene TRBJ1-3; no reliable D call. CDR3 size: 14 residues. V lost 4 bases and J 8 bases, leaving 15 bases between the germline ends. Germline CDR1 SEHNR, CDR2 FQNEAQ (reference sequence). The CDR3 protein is CASSYGDNRDTIYF. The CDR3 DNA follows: TGTGCCAGCAGCTATGGCGACAACAGAGACACCATATATTTT.

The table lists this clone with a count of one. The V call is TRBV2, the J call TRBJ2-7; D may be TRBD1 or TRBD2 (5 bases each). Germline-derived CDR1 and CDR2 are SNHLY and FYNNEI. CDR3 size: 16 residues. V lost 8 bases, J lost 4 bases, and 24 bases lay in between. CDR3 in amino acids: CASRPLLGARGYEQYF. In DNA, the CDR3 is TGTGCCAGCCGACCCCTCCTAGGGGCACGGGGTTACGAGCAGTACTTC.

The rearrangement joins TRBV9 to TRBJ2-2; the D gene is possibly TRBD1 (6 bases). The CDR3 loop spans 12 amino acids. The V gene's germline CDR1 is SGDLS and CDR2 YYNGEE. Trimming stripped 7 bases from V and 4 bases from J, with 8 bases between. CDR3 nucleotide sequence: TGTGCCAGCGGACAGTCCACCGGGGAGCTGTTTTTT. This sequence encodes CASGQSTGELFF.

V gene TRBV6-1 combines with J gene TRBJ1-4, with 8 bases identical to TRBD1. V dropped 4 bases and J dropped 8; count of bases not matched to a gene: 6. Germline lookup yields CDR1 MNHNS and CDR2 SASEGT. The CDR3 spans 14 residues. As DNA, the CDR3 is TGTGCCAGCAGTGTCGACAGGGGACCGGAAAAACTGTTTTTT. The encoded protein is CASSVDRGPEKLFF.

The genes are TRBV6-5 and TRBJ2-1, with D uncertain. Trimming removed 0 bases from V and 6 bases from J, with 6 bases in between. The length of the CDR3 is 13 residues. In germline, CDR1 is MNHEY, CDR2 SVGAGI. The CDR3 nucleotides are TGTGCCAGCAGTTACTCTATAACCAATGAGCAGTTCTTC. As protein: CASSYSITNEQFF.

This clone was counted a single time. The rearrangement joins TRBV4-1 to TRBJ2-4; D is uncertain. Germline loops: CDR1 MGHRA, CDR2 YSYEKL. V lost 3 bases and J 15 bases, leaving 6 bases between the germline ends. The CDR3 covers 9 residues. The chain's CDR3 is CASSQGMYF. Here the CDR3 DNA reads TGCGCCAGCAGCCAGGGGATGTACTTC.

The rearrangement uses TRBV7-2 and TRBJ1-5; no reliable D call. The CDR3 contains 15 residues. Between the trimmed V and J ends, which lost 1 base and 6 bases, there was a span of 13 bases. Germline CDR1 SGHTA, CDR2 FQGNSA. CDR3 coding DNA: TGTGCCAGCAGCTTAGTTGTGGAGAAGGGTCAGCCCCAGCATTTT. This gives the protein CASSLVVEKGQPQHF.

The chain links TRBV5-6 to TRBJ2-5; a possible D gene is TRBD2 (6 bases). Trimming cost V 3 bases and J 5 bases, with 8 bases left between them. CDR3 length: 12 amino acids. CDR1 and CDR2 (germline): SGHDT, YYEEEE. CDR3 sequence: CASSSGGETQYF. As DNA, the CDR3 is TGTGCCAGCAGCTCTGGGGGGGAGACCCAGTACTTC.

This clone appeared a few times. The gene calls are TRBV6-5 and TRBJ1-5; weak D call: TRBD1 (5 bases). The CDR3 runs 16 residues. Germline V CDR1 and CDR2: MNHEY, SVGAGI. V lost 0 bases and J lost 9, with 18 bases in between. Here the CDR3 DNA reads TGTGCCAGCAGTTACTCGGCGGGGGTTAAGGGACTGCCCCAGCATTTT. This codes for CASSYSAGVKGLPQHF.